Listed below are T cell receptor beta chains from one sample, sequenced in a study of beta chain features in type 1 diabetes. The assay was immunoSEQ multiplex PCR, and TCRdb's table has in-frame clones only and misses some. The sample carries about 930,000 clones, roughly a sixth recorded once. Source material: naive CD4+ T cells from blood. The receptors here all came from a woman under 30 in good health. Both conserved end residues are part of each CDR3. The order of the fields is J gene, D gene, V gene, clone size, CDR3 protein, CDR3 DNA. A D gene is named only where the DNA matches it firmly. Only part of the rows carry a size: once, few, many, or a class if the clone is expanded.

J gene: TRBJ2-7; D gene: TRBD1; V gene: TRBV10-3; clone size: few; CDR3 protein: CAISSPGQGNYEQYF; CDR3 DNA: TGTGCCATCAGTAGCCCGGGACAGGGAAACTACGAGCAGTACTTC
J gene: TRBJ1-4; D gene: .; V gene: TRBV5-1; clone size: .; CDR3 protein: CASSTGAVFNEKLFF; CDR3 DNA: TGCGCCAGCAGCACCGGGGCAGTCTTTAATGAAAAACTGTTTTTT
J gene: TRBJ1-2; D gene: TRBD1; V gene: TRBV18; clone size: .; CDR3 protein: CASSPKGQGPYGYTF; CDR3 DNA: TGTGCCAGCTCACCAAAGGGACAGGGTCCCTATGGCTACACCTTC
J gene: TRBJ1-5; D gene: .; V gene: TRBV6-7; clone size: .; CDR3 protein: CASRTPRGGQPQHF; CDR3 DNA: TGTGCCAGCCGGACCCCGAGGGGGGGCCAGCCCCAGCATTTT
J gene: TRBJ2-7; D gene: .; V gene: TRBV18; clone size: .; CDR3 protein: CASSWYQDYEQYF; CDR3 DNA: TGTGCCAGCTCGTGGTACCAAGATTACGAGCAGTACTTC
J gene: TRBJ2-5; D gene: TRBD2; V gene: TRBV7-2; clone size: few; CDR3 protein: CASSLVGGLAGQETQYF; CDR3 DNA: TGTGCCAGCAGCTTAGTTGGGGGACTAGCGGGCCAAGAGACCCAGTACTTC
J gene: TRBJ2-6; D gene: .; V gene: TRBV19; clone size: few; CDR3 protein: CASSLVSGANVLTF; CDR3 DNA: TGTGCCAGTAGTTTGGTCTCTGGGGCCAACGTCCTGACTTTC
J gene: TRBJ2-1; D gene: TRBD2; V gene: TRBV19; clone size: .; CDR3 protein: CASTTGTSGRNEQFF; CDR3 DNA: TGTGCCAGCACCACCGGGACTAGCGGGAGAAATGAGCAGTTCTTC
J gene: TRBJ1-5; D gene: .; V gene: TRBV18; clone size: .; CDR3 protein: CASSPSSANQPQHF; CDR3 DNA: TGTGCCAGCTCACCAAGCTCCGCTAATCAGCCCCAGCATTTT
J gene: TRBJ2-3; D gene: TRBD1; V gene: TRBV5-4; clone size: .; CDR3 protein: CASSRRTGGAERDTQYF; CDR3 DNA: TGTGCCAGCAGCCGAAGAACAGGGGGCGCGGAAAGAGATACGCAGTATTTT
J gene: TRBJ2-1; D gene: TRBD1; V gene: TRBV10-3; clone size: .; CDR3 protein: CAIKGTGSYNEQFF; CDR3 DNA: TGTGCCATCAAGGGGACAGGGTCCTACAATGAGCAGTTCTTC
J gene: TRBJ1-5; D gene: .; V gene: TRBV4-2; clone size: few; CDR3 protein: CASSQDARRNPGSQPQHF; CDR3 DNA: TGTGCCAGCAGCCAAGATGCCCGGCGGAATCCGGGGAGTCAGCCCCAGCATTTT
J gene: TRBJ1-1; D gene: .; V gene: TRBV7-2; clone size: .; CDR3 protein: CASSLGRNTEAFF; CDR3 DNA: TGTGCCAGCAGCTTGGGGAGGAACACTGAAGCTTTCTTT
J gene: TRBJ2-1; D gene: .; V gene: TRBV5-1; clone size: few; CDR3 protein: CASSFSVNEQFF; CDR3 DNA: TGCGCCAGCAGCTTTAGCGTAAATGAGCAGTTCTTC
J gene: TRBJ2-1; D gene: .; V gene: TRBV2; clone size: few; CDR3 protein: CASRRDAYNEQFF; CDR3 DNA: TGTGCCAGCAGACGGGACGCCTACAATGAGCAGTTCTTC
J gene: TRBJ2-7; D gene: .; V gene: TRBV4-3; clone size: .; CDR3 protein: CASSQVGSYEQYF; CDR3 DNA: TGCGCCAGCAGCCAAGTTGGATCCTACGAGCAGTACTTC
J gene: TRBJ2-2; D gene: .; V gene: TRBV6-1; clone size: .; CDR3 protein: CASSEVGTGELFF; CDR3 DNA: TGTGCCAGCAGTGAGGTTGGCACCGGGGAGCTGTTTTTT
J gene: TRBJ2-1; D gene: .; V gene: TRBV28; clone size: few; CDR3 protein: CASSFRDFGSYNEQFF; CDR3 DNA: TGTGCCAGCAGTTTCCGGGACTTCGGCTCCTACAATGAGCAGTTCTTC
J gene: TRBJ1-1; D gene: .; V gene: TRBV2; clone size: .; CDR3 protein: CASSDITEAFF; CDR3 DNA: TGTGCCAGCAGTGATATCACTGAAGCTTTCTTT
J gene: TRBJ1-2; D gene: TRBD1; V gene: TRBV10-3; clone size: .; CDR3 protein: CAISLTGYGYTF; CDR3 DNA: TGTGCCATCAGTTTGACAGGGTATGGCTACACCTTC
J gene: TRBJ2-5; D gene: .; V gene: TRBV4-3; clone size: few; CDR3 protein: CASSQGWVETQYF; CDR3 DNA: TGCGCCAGCAGCCAAGGGTGGGTGGAGACCCAGTACTTC
J gene: TRBJ2-7; D gene: TRBD2; V gene: TRBV5-1; clone size: .; CDR3 protein: CASSLGGRGLAGVSEQYF; CDR3 DNA: TGCGCCAGCAGCTTGGGGGGCCGTGGACTAGCGGGAGTGTCTGAGCAGTACTTC
J gene: TRBJ2-5; D gene: .; V gene: TRBV15; clone size: .; CDR3 protein: CATSRPTGRWETQYF; CDR3 DNA: TGTGCCACCAGCAGACCGACGGGGAGGTGGGAGACCCAGTACTTC
J gene: TRBJ2-5; D gene: TRBD1; V gene: TRBV7-2; clone size: few; CDR3 protein: CASSLRDSRYQETQYF; CDR3 DNA: TGTGCCAGCAGCTTAAGGGACAGTCGGTACCAAGAGACCCAGTACTTC
J gene: TRBJ2-3; D gene: .; V gene: TRBV28; clone size: .; CDR3 protein: CASSLWGRGTDTQYF; CDR3 DNA: TGTGCCAGCAGTTTGTGGGGCAGGGGTACAGATACGCAGTATTTT
J gene: TRBJ2-1; D gene: .; V gene: TRBV19; clone size: .; CDR3 protein: CASSNWGGSDEQFF; CDR3 DNA: TGTGCCAGTAGTAACTGGGGAGGTAGCGATGAGCAGTTCTTC
J gene: TRBJ2-5; D gene: TRBD2; V gene: TRBV29-1; clone size: few; CDR3 protein: CSVRLAGEETQYF; CDR3 DNA: TGCAGCGTTAGACTAGCGGGAGAAGAGACCCAGTACTTC
J gene: TRBJ1-3; D gene: .; V gene: TRBV6-1; clone size: few; CDR3 protein: CASSEESSGNTIYF; CDR3 DNA: TGTGCCAGCAGTGAAGAAAGCTCTGGAAACACCATATATTTT
J gene: TRBJ2-4; D gene: .; V gene: TRBV11-3; clone size: .; CDR3 protein: CASSPVSVGVAKNIQYF; CDR3 DNA: TGTGCCAGCAGCCCTGTGTCCGTAGGCGTAGCCAAAAACATTCAGTACTTC
J gene: TRBJ2-7; D gene: .; V gene: TRBV10-3; clone size: .; CDR3 protein: CAISVRKTSSYEQYF; CDR3 DNA: TGTGCCATCAGTGTTCGAAAAACAAGTTCCTACGAGCAGTACTTC
J gene: TRBJ1-5; D gene: .; V gene: TRBV10-3; clone size: few; CDR3 protein: CAISVRGDRQPQHF; CDR3 DNA: TGTGCCATCAGTGTCAGAGGGGATCGCCAGCCCCAGCATTTT
J gene: TRBJ2-5; D gene: TRBD2; V gene: TRBV5-1; clone size: .; CDR3 protein: CASSLRLAGGRETQYF; CDR3 DNA: TGCGCCAGCAGCTTACGACTAGCGGGAGGCCGCGAGACCCAGTACTTC
J gene: TRBJ2-1; D gene: .; V gene: TRBV4-2; clone size: few; CDR3 protein: CASSQDGTSSYNEQFF; CDR3 DNA: TGTGCCAGCAGCCAAGATGGGACGAGCTCCTACAATGAGCAGTTCTTC
J gene: TRBJ1-2; D gene: TRBD1; V gene: TRBV2; clone size: few; CDR3 protein: CAWGQGPGYTF; CDR3 DNA: TGTGCCTGGGGACAGGGCCCTGGCTACACCTTC
J gene: TRBJ1-1; D gene: TRBD1; V gene: TRBV4-3; clone size: .; CDR3 protein: CASSQDVAGGGEAFF; CDR3 DNA: TGCGCCAGCAGCCAAGATGTCGCAGGGGGCGGTGAAGCTTTCTTT
J gene: TRBJ2-3; D gene: TRBD1; V gene: TRBV29-1; clone size: .; CDR3 protein: CSVLGRGTAGTTDTQYF; CDR3 DNA: TGCAGCGTACTCGGTAGGGGGACAGCTGGGACCACAGATACGCAGTATTTT
J gene: TRBJ2-6; D gene: .; V gene: TRBV28; clone size: few; CDR3 protein: CASDAAAPGANVLTF; CDR3 DNA: TGTGCCAGTGACGCGGCCGCCCCTGGGGCCAACGTCCTGACTTTC
J gene: TRBJ2-1; D gene: .; V gene: TRBV29-1; clone size: .; CDR3 protein: CSVRQVLINEQFF; CDR3 DNA: TGCAGCGTTCGACAGGTTTTAATCAATGAGCAGTTCTTC
J gene: TRBJ2-5; D gene: TRBD1; V gene: TRBV7-2; clone size: few; CDR3 protein: CASSRQGKVTQYF; CDR3 DNA: TGTGCCAGCAGCCGACAGGGTAAAGTAACCCAGTACTTC
J gene: TRBJ1-1; D gene: .; V gene: TRBV27; clone size: few; CDR3 protein: CASSPYSLYTEAFF; CDR3 DNA: TGTGCCAGCAGTCCTTACAGTCTGTACACTGAAGCTTTCTTT
J gene: TRBJ1-5; D gene: .; V gene: TRBV6-1; clone size: .; CDR3 protein: CASSIHSQPQHF; CDR3 DNA: TGTGCCAGCAGTATCCATAGTCAGCCCCAGCATTTT
J gene: TRBJ1-3; D gene: TRBD1; V gene: TRBV6-5; clone size: few; CDR3 protein: CASSQGTVRNTIYF; CDR3 DNA: TGTGCCAGCAGCCAAGGGACAGTCCGAAACACCATATATTTT
J gene: TRBJ1-2; D gene: TRBD1; V gene: TRBV7-2; clone size: .; CDR3 protein: CASSKGQVGFYGYTF; CDR3 DNA: TGTGCCAGCAGCAAAGGACAGGTCGGATTCTATGGCTACACCTTC
J gene: TRBJ2-1; D gene: TRBD2; V gene: TRBV28; clone size: few; CDR3 protein: CASTLGGAGGLHEQFF; CDR3 DNA: TGTGCCAGCACCTTAGGAGGGGCGGGGGGACTTCATGAGCAGTTCTTC
J gene: TRBJ2-7; D gene: .; V gene: TRBV6-5; clone size: few; CDR3 protein: CASSYGLSYEQYF; CDR3 DNA: TGTGCCAGCAGTTACGGCCTCTCCTACGAGCAGTACTTC
J gene: TRBJ2-1; D gene: TRBD1; V gene: TRBV2; clone size: .; CDR3 protein: CASSWDRVSYNEQFF; CDR3 DNA: TGTGCCAGCAGCTGGGACAGGGTCTCCTACAATGAGCAGTTCTTC
J gene: TRBJ2-1; D gene: TRBD2; V gene: TRBV15; clone size: few; CDR3 protein: CATSRGGLAGTMNEQFF; CDR3 DNA: TGTGCCACCAGCAGGGGGGGACTAGCGGGAACTATGAATGAGCAGTTCTTC
J gene: TRBJ1-3; D gene: .; V gene: TRBV18; clone size: .; CDR3 protein: CASSPPAGVSGNTIYF; CDR3 DNA: TGTGCCAGCTCACCCCCGGCCGGGGTTTCTGGAAACACCATATATTTT
J gene: TRBJ1-5; D gene: .; V gene: TRBV19; clone size: few; CDR3 protein: CASSITGHSNQPQHF; CDR3 DNA: TGTGCCAGTAGTATCACAGGACATAGCAATCAGCCCCAGCATTTT
J gene: TRBJ1-1; D gene: TRBD1; V gene: TRBV6-5; clone size: few; CDR3 protein: CASCQGDLRRAFF; CDR3 DNA: TGTGCCAGCTGTCAGGGGGATCTACGCCGAGCTTTCTTT
J gene: TRBJ2-7; D gene: TRBD2; V gene: TRBV7-2; clone size: .; CDR3 protein: CASSSRLAGLRYEQYF; CDR3 DNA: TGTGCCAGCAGCTCAAGACTAGCGGGACTTCGATACGAGCAGTACTTC
J gene: TRBJ2-1; D gene: .; V gene: TRBV29-1; clone size: few; CDR3 protein: CSVGIGTYNEQFF; CDR3 DNA: TGCAGCGTTGGAATAGGGACCTACAATGAGCAGTTCTTC
J gene: TRBJ2-5; D gene: .; V gene: TRBV28; clone size: .; CDR3 protein: CASRGLGETQYF; CDR3 DNA: TGTGCCAGCAGGGGGCTGGGAGAGACCCAGTACTTC
J gene: TRBJ2-7; D gene: TRBD1; V gene: TRBV5-6; clone size: few; CDR3 protein: CASSLTWDRDPYEQYF; CDR3 DNA: TGTGCCAGCAGCTTAACCTGGGACAGGGACCCCTACGAGCAGTACTTC
J gene: TRBJ2-2; D gene: .; V gene: TRBV27; clone size: .; CDR3 protein: CASRAGTTGELFF; CDR3 DNA: TGTGCCAGCAGGGCCGGGACCACCGGGGAGCTGTTTTTT
J gene: TRBJ2-1; D gene: TRBD1; V gene: TRBV7-6; clone size: .; CDR3 protein: CASSLAGTAQFF; CDR3 DNA: TGTGCCAGCAGCTTAGCCGGGACAGCTCAGTTCTTC
J gene: TRBJ2-7; D gene: TRBD1; V gene: TRBV6-6; clone size: few; CDR3 protein: CASRPGTAYEQYF; CDR3 DNA: TGTGCCAGCAGACCCGGGACAGCCTACGAGCAGTACTTC
J gene: TRBJ2-1; D gene: .; V gene: TRBV20-1; clone size: few; CDR3 protein: CSAAGSHEQFF; CDR3 DNA: TGCAGTGCTGCCGGGAGCCATGAGCAGTTCTTC
J gene: TRBJ2-7; D gene: .; V gene: TRBV2; clone size: .; CDR3 protein: CASSDGMAGEQYF; CDR3 DNA: TGTGCCAGCAGTGATGGGATGGCGGGCGAGCAGTACTTC
J gene: TRBJ2-1; D gene: TRBD2; V gene: TRBV28; clone size: .; CDR3 protein: CASSLSASGSPEQFF; CDR3 DNA: TGTGCCAGCAGTTTATCGGCTAGCGGGAGTCCTGAGCAGTTCTTC